This T cell receptor (beta chain) was sequenced during a study of CD8+ T cells in alopecia areata. Background on the study: Patients in the treated group were given tofacitinib by mouth, 5 to 10 mg twice a day. Whole-study results and caveats: Compared with normal scalp, lesional scalp had higher clonality and more expanded CD8+ clones. Whereas mice showed it more clearly, TCR sharing across patients was murkier, possibly because of HLA.

On this clone: Its antigen is unknown.

T lymphocytes (CD4+ and CD8+) were sorted from PBMCs. The CDR3 sequence is 18 residues long. V lost 5 bases and J lost 0, with 22 bases in between. From germline, CDR1 is SGHVS and CDR2 FNYEAQ. RNA was isolated and reverse transcribed to cDNA, the sequencing template. Sequenced by immunoSEQ multiplex PCR; TCRdb stores in-frame clones only, minus some. This table has 70,000 or so clones, approximately 58% appearing once. The V call is TRBV7-6, the J call TRBJ1-1; a possible D gene is TRBD1 (6 bases). Material: CD8+ T cells sorted from blood, obtained at week 0. The receptor's source is a human donor with alopecia areata. The CDR3 loop reads CASSLIRGGTGMNTEAFF. The CDR3 DNA follows: TGTGCCAGCAGCCTGATTAGAGGGGGTACAGGCATGAACACTGAAGCTTTCTTT.